These T cell receptor beta chains were read from a single sample in a study of blood T cell repertoires in COVID-19. Method: immunoSEQ multiplex PCR; TCRdb's copy keeps in-frame clones and lacks some. Among 20,000 to 30,000 clones listed, roughly 94% were seen once. Material for sequencing was peripheral blood. These receptors were taken from a human donor with active COVID-19. The donor label of this sample is uncertain. The CDR3 runs from the conserved cysteine through the conserved F or W. The order of the fields is clone size, J gene, D gene, V gene, CDR3 protein, CDR3 DNA. D genes are given only for firm matches. Clone size is stated in some rows and not others, as once, few, many or a class when expanded.

. | TRBJ2-2 | TRBD2 | TRBV19 | CASTGTRVPGELFF | TGTGCCAGTACCGGGACTAGGGTCCCCGGGGAGCTGTTTTTT
once | TRBJ1-2 | . | TRBV4-3 | CASSQEYSLNYGYTF | TGCGCCAGCAGCCAAGAATACAGCCTTAACTATGGCTACACCTTC
once | TRBJ1-1 | . | TRBV5-6 | CASSLKRWPGGNTEAFF | TGTGCCAGCAGCTTGAAACGGTGGCCCGGCGGGAACACTGAAGCTTTCTTT
. | TRBJ2-1 | . | TRBV5-4 | CASSFSRGYNEQFF | TGTGCCAGCAGCTTCTCCAGGGGCTACAATGAGCAGTTCTTC
. | TRBJ1-2 | . | TRBV28 | CASSTGTEGYTF | TGTGCCAGCAGTACCGGGACTGAAGGCTACACCTTC
. | TRBJ2-5 | . | TRBV11-2 | CASSPWTEEETQYF | TGTGCCAGCAGCCCCTGGACTGAGGAAGAGACCCAGTACTTC
. | TRBJ1-3 | . | TRBV29-1 | CSVKGDSGNTIYF | TGCAGCGTTAAGGGGGACTCTGGAAACACCATATATTTT
. | TRBJ1-6 | TRBD1 | TRBV3-1/TRBV3-2 | CASSHKGQGLSPLHF | TGTGCCAGCAGCCACAAGGGACAGGGTTTATCACCCCTCCACTTT
. | TRBJ1-2 | . | TRBV28 | CASSLEVGNYGYTF | TGTGCCAGCAGTTTAGAGGTCGGTAACTATGGCTACACCTTC
. | TRBJ2-1 | . | TRBV24-1 | CATSDAGSSSYNEQFF | TGTGCCACCAGTGACGCGGGGTCGAGCTCCTACAATGAGCAGTTCTTC
. | TRBJ2-7 | TRBD1 | TRBV6-5 | CASSMGQGSYEQYF | TGTGCCAGCAGTATGGGACAGGGATCCTACGAGCAGTACTTC
. | TRBJ1-1 | TRBD1 | TRBV9 | CASSVGGTANTEAFF | TGTGCCAGCAGCGTAGGTGGGACAGCTAACACTGAAGCTTTCTTT
. | TRBJ1-1 | . | TRBV3-1/TRBV3-2 | CASSQVHRKNTEAFF | TGTGCCAGCAGCCAAGTGCACAGGAAAAACACTGAAGCTTTCTTT
. | TRBJ2-5 | . | TRBV10-3 | CAITAGPEETQYF | TGTGCCATCACCGCGGGACCGGAAGAGACCCAGTACTTC
. | TRBJ1-4 | TRBD1 | TRBV10-1 | CASSRTGLNEKLFF | TGCGCCAGCAGCAGGACAGGGCTTAATGAAAAACTGTTTTTT
. | TRBJ2-1 | TRBD1 | TRBV10-1 | CASSKGQVTFNEQFF | TGCGCCAGCAGTAAAGGACAGGTAACCTTCAATGAGCAGTTCTTC
. | TRBJ1-5 | . | TRBV3-1/TRBV3-2 | CASSHAGKYQPQHF | TGTGCCAGCAGCCACGCAGGTAAGTATCAGCCCCAGCATTTT
. | TRBJ1-4 | . | TRBV7-8 | CASSLRGSHATNEKLFF | TGTGCCAGCAGCTTGAGGGGGTCCCATGCAACTAATGAAAAACTGTTTTTT
. | TRBJ2-1 | . | TRBV4-3 | CASSQEWGQRSDYNEQFF | TGCGCCAGCAGCCAAGAGTGGGGCCAGCGCTCAGACTACAATGAGCAGTTCTTC
. | TRBJ2-5 | TRBD1 | TRBV24-1 | CATSDLLTGEETQYF | TGTGCCACCAGTGATTTACTCACAGGGGAGGAGACCCAGTACTTC
. | TRBJ2-3 | . | TRBV18 | CASSPPGTTDTQYF | TGTGCCAGCTCACCACCCGGGACTACAGATACGCAGTATTTT
. | TRBJ1-4 | . | TRBV11-2 | CASRAQGPNEKLFF | TGTGCCAGCAGGGCACAGGGCCCTAATGAAAAACTGTTTTTT
. | TRBJ1-2 | TRBD1 | TRBV19 | CASSIGRGLGYTF | TGTGCCAGTAGTATAGGCAGGGGGCTTGGCTACACCTTC
once | TRBJ2-7 | TRBD2 | TRBV19 | CASSIAGTNAYEQYF | TGTGCCAGTAGTATAGCGGGGACTAATGCCTACGAGCAGTACTTC
. | TRBJ2-1 | TRBD2 | TRBV3-1/TRBV3-2 | CASSQDAGGGYNEQFF | TGTGCCAGCAGCCAAGACGCGGGAGGGGGTTACAATGAGCAGTTCTTC
. | TRBJ2-1 | TRBD2 | TRBV19 | CASSSGTTYNEQFF | TGTGCCAGTAGTTCCGGGACTACCTACAATGAGCAGTTCTTC
. | TRBJ2-2 | TRBD1 | TRBV7-9 | CASSWDSNTGELFF | TGTGCCAGCAGCTGGGACAGTAACACCGGGGAGCTGTTTTTT
once | TRBJ1-6 | TRBD1 | TRBV19 | CASSTDRVSPLHF | TGTGCCAGTAGTACGGACAGGGTTTCACCCCTCCACTTT
. | TRBJ1-3 | . | TRBV28 | CASSPPRNTIYF | TGTGCCAGCAGTCCTCCCCGGAACACCATATATTTT
. | TRBJ1-4 | . | TRBV4-3 | CASSQFRADEKLFF | TGCGCCAGCAGCCAATTCAGGGCGGACGAAAAACTGTTTTTT
. | TRBJ2-3 | . | TRBV15 | CATSRSPGADTQYF | TGTGCCACCAGCAGATCACCGGGGGCAGATACGCAGTATTTT
. | TRBJ1-1 | . | TRBV5-1 | CASSLAPTVRATEAFF | TGCGCCAGCAGCTTGGCCCCGACAGTTAGAGCCACTGAAGCTTTCTTT
. | TRBJ2-3 | . | TRBV6-1 | CASSDASPLSTDTQYF | TGTGCCAGCAGTGATGCTTCCCCGCTAAGCACAGATACGCAGTATTTT
once | TRBJ2-5 | . | TRBV6-2/TRBV6-3 | CASSLRTEETQYF | TGTGCCAGCAGTCTTCGGACAGAAGAGACCCAGTACTTC
. | TRBJ2-2 | TRBD1 | TRBV7-2 | CASRQGANTGELFF | TGTGCCAGCCGACAGGGAGCGAACACCGGGGAGCTGTTTTTT
. | TRBJ1-1 | . | TRBV7-9 | CASSFDTEAFF | TGTGCCAGCAGCTTCGACACTGAAGCTTTCTTT
once | TRBJ2-7 | . | TRBV28 | CASNPGTGYEQYF | TGTGCCAGCAACCCCGGGACTGGCTACGAGCAGTACTTC
once | TRBJ2-5 | . | TRBV5-1 | CASSFGGPQETQYF | TGCGCCAGCAGCTTCGGGGGACCCCAAGAGACCCAGTACTTC
. | TRBJ2-1 | TRBD2 | TRBV5-1 | CASSSLGIAGNNEQFF | TGCGCCAGCAGCTCGCTGGGGATAGCGGGAAACAATGAGCAGTTCTTC
. | TRBJ2-3 | . | TRBV27 | CASSLYVALADTQYF | TGTGCCAGCAGTTTATACGTGGCCCTCGCAGATACGCAGTATTTT
. | TRBJ2-2 | TRBD2 | TRBV6-9 | CASRNSGLAPGELFF | TGTGCCAGCAGAAATTCGGGACTAGCCCCCGGGGAGCTGTTTTTT
few | TRBJ2-7 | . | TRBV2 | CASSELTASYEQYF | TGTGCCAGCAGTGAATTAACAGCCTCCTACGAGCAGTACTTC
. | TRBJ2-5 | . | TRBV3-1/TRBV3-2 | CASRRTGPGETQYF | TGTGCCAGCCGGCGAACAGGGCCTGGGGAGACCCAGTACTTC
. | TRBJ1-3 | . | TRBV5-4 | CASSLERSSGNTIYF | TGTGCCAGCAGCTTGGAGCGGAGCTCTGGAAACACCATATATTTT
. | TRBJ2-1 | . | TRBV24-1 | CATSDLASLQFF | TGTGCCACCAGTGATTTGGCCAGTCTGCAGTTCTTC
. | TRBJ1-1 | TRBD1 | TRBV19 | CASSRDRGSTEAFF | TGTGCCAGTAGCCGGGACAGGGGAAGCACTGAAGCTTTCTTT
. | TRBJ1-2 | . | TRBV6-5 | CASRSGVRGYTF | TGTGCCAGCAGGTCAGGGGTTCGTGGCTACACCTTC
few | TRBJ1-5 | . | TRBV7-9 | CASSTNQGLWDQPQHF | TGTGCCAGCAGCACGAACCAGGGACTTTGGGATCAGCCCCAGCATTTT
. | TRBJ2-6 | . | TRBV19 | CASSSGDRRFQVGGANVLTF | TGTGCCAGTAGCTCCGGAGACAGACGTTTCCAAGTTGGAGGGGCCAACGTCCTGACTTTC
. | TRBJ1-4 | . | TRBV3-1/TRBV3-2 | CASSLRGPNNEKLFF | TGTGCCAGCAGCCTTAGGGGTCCCAATAATGAAAAACTGTTTTTT
. | TRBJ1-1 | TRBD1 | TRBV28 | CASRPGGAGTEAFF | TGTGCCAGCAGGCCAGGGGGCGCGGGCACTGAAGCTTTCTTT
. | TRBJ1-1 | TRBD1 | TRBV30 | CAWVAGGYTEAFF | TGTGCCTGGGTGGCAGGGGGCTACACTGAAGCTTTCTTT
. | TRBJ1-5 | . | TRBV19 | CASSGPAGGQPQHF | TGTGCCAGTAGTGGGCCCGCGGGTGGTCAGCCCCAGCATTTT